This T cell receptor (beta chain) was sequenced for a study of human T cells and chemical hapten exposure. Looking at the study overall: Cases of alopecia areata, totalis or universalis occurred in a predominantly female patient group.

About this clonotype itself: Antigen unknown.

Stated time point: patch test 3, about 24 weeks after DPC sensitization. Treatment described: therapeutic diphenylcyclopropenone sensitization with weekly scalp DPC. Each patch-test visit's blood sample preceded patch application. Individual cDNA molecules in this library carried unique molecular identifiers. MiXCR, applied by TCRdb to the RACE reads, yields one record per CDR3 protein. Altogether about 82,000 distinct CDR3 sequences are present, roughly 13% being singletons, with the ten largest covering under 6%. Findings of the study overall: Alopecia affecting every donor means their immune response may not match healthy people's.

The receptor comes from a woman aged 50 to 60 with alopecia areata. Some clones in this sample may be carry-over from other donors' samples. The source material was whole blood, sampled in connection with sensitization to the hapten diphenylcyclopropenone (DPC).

CDR3: CATSRDRVKEQYF. The CDR3 coding sequence is TGTGCCACCAGCAGAGACAGGGTGAAAGAGCAGTACTTC. This chain uses TRBV15 with TRBJ2-7; possible D gene TRBD1, 5 bases. The CDR3 sequence is 13 residues long. V was trimmed by 0 bases and J by 7 bases, leaving 10 bases between them. Germline assignment: CDR1 LNHNV and CDR2 YYDKDF (reference sequence).